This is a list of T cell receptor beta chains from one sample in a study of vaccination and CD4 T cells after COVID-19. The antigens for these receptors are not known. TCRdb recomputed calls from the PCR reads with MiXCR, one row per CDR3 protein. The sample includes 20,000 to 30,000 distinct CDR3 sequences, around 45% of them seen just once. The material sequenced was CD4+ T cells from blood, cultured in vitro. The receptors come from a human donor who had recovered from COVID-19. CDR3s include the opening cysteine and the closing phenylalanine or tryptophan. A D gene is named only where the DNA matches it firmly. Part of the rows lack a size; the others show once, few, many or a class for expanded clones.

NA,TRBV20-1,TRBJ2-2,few,TGCAGTGCTAGTGGCAGGGGGGATACCGGGGAGCTGTTTTTT,CSASGRGDTGELFF
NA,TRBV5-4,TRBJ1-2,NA,TGTGCCAGCAGCTCGGGCGGGGCCTATGGCTACACCTTC,CASSSGGAYGYTF
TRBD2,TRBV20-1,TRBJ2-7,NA,TGCAGTGCTAGACGGACTAGCGGGAGGGCTTACTACGAGCAGTACTTC,CSARRTSGRAYYEQYF
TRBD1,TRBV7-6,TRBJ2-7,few,TGTGCCAGCAGCTTTGCCGGCCCGGGACAGGGGTACGAGCAGTACTTC,CASSFAGPGQGYEQYF
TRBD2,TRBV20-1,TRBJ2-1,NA,TGCAGTGCGCAGGGGCTAGCGGGAGGGAGCTCCTACAATGAGCAGTTCTTC,CSAQGLAGGSSYNEQFF
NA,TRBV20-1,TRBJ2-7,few,TGCAGTGCTAGTCAGGGTAGCAACGAGCAGTACTTC,CSASQGSNEQYF
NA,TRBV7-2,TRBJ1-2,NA,TGTGCCAGCAGCTTATTGGCGGGGAGGGGTGGCTACACCTTC,CASSLLAGRGGYTF
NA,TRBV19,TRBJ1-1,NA,TGTGCCAGTAGTATCTTTGTTCAGAACACTGAAGCTTTCTTT,CASSIFVQNTEAFF
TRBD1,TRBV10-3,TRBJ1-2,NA,TGTGCCATCAGAGCGCCGGGACAGGGGGAATCCTATGGCTACACCTTC,CAIRAPGQGESYGYTF
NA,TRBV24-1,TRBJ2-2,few,TGTGCCACCAGTGATCCTGGGCCCGGGGAGCTGTTTTTT,CATSDPGPGELFF
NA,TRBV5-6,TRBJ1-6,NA,TGTGCCAGCAGCTTGGGGGACGGGGATTCACCCCTCCACTTT,CASSLGDGDSPLHF
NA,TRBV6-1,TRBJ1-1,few,TGTGCCAGCAGCCGCCCCGTGGCCGGGACAACTGAAGCTTTCTTT,CASSRPVAGTTEAFF
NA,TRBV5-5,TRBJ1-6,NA,TGTGCCAGCACCGAGAATAGATCACCCCTCCACTTT,CASTENRSPLHF
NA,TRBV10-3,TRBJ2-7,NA,TGTGCCATCGGACATGACAAGTACCCCTACGAGCAGTACTTC,CAIGHDKYPYEQYF
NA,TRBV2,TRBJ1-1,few,TGTGCCAGCTCTGGACAGCCGAACACTGAAGCTTTCTTT,CASSGQPNTEAFF
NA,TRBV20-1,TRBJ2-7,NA,TGCAGTGCCCGTAAAGGCCCTTCCTACGAGCAGTACTTC,CSARKGPSYEQYF
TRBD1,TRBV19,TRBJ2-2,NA,TGTGCCAGTAGTGCACCCGACAGGGGAAACGGGGAGCTGTTTTTT,CASSAPDRGNGELFF
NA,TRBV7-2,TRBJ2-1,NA,TGTGCCAGCAGCCTCACCCGACTAGAGCAGTTCTTC,CASSLTRLEQFF
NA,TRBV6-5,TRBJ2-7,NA,TGTGCCAGCAGTTCCGTGGACAGCACCTACGAGCAGTACTTC,CASSSVDSTYEQYF
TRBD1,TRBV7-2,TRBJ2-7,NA,TGTGCCAGCAGCGCCGCGGGACAGGTCTACGAGCAGTACTTC,CASSAAGQVYEQYF
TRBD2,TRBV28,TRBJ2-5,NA,TGTGCCAGCAGTTCACTGTATAGCGGGAGTGGAGAGACCCAGTACTTC,CASSSLYSGSGETQYF
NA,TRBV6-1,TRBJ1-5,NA,TGTGCCAGCAGTATTCGCCGGGCGGACAGAGATCAGCCCCAGCATTTT,CASSIRRADRDQPQHF
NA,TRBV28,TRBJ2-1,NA,TGTGCCAGCGTCCCGGCAGGGGGGGGTAACAATGAGCAGTTCTTC,CASVPAGGGNNEQFF
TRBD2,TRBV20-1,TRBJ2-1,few,TGCAGTGCTAGAGCCGGGACTAGCGGTACCTACAATGAGCAGTTCTTC,CSARAGTSGTYNEQFF
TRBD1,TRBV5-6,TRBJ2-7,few,TGTGCCAGCAGTTTGGGACAGGCTTTGGTGGCCGAGCAGTACTTC,CASSLGQALVAEQYF
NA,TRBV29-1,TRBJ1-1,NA,TGCAGCGTTGAGCCAGGGCTGAACACTGAAGCTTTCTTT,CSVEPGLNTEAFF
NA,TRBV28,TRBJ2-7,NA,TGTGCCAGCAGTTTGGTGGTGAAGGGAAATACCTACGAGCAGTACTTC,CASSLVVKGNTYEQYF
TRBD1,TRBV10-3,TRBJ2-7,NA,TGTGCCATCACCCCGACAGGGAGCTCCTACGAGCAGTACTTC,CAITPTGSSYEQYF
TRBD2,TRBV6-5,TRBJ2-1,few,TGTGCCAGCAGTTCAGGGACTAGCGGTTCCAATGAGCAGTTCTTC,CASSSGTSGSNEQFF
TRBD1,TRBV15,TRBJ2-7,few,TGTGCCACCAGCGGGGGGACAGGGGCGTCCTACGAGCAGTACTTC,CATSGGTGASYEQYF
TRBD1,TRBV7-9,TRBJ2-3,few,TGTGCCAGCAGAAAGGACAGGGGGCGCGCAGATACGCAGTATTTT,CASRKDRGRADTQYF
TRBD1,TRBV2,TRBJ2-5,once,TGTGCCAGCAGCGAAGGACAGGGGGCACGGGAGACCCAGTACTTC,CASSEGQGARETQYF
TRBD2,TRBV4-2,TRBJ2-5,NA,TGTGCCAGCAGCCAAGATCGGGGGGGCCAAGAGACCCAGTACTTC,CASSQDRGGQETQYF
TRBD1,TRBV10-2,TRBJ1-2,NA,TGCGCCACCCAAGGGGCGACAGGGGTCTATGGCTACACCTTC,CATQGATGVYGYTF
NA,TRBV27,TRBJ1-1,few,TGTGCCAGCAGAGGGCGGGGGCTGGGGACTGAAGCTTTCTTT,CASRGRGLGTEAFF
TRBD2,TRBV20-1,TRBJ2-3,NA,TGCAGTGCCGGACTAGCGGGGATAAGGGCAGATACGCAGTATTTT,CSAGLAGIRADTQYF
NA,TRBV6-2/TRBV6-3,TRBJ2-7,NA,TGTGCCAGCAGTTACGCTCTGCGAGGGGCCACAAATTCCTACGAGCAGTACTTC,CASSYALRGATNSYEQYF
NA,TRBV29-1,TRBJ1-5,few,TGCAGCGTTGGGGCAGGGGACGGGCAGCCCCAGCATTTT,CSVGAGDGQPQHF
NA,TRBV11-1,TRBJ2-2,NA,TGTGCCAGCAGCTTTTTACGGGCCGGGGAGCTGTTTTTT,CASSFLRAGELFF
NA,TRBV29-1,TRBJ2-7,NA,TGCAGCGTGGGGGCCCGGGGAGGGGGCGAGCAGTACTTC,CSVGARGGGEQYF
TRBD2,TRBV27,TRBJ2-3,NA,TGTGCCAGCAGTTTATCTCGCCCGGGGGGGGGCACAGATACGCAGTATTTT,CASSLSRPGGGTDTQYF
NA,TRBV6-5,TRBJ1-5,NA,TGTGCCAGCAGTTACGGAGGGAACAATCAGCCCCAGCATTTT,CASSYGGNNQPQHF
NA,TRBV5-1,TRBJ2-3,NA,TGCGCCAGCGGTGGACAGCCCACAGATACGCAGTATTTT,CASGGQPTDTQYF
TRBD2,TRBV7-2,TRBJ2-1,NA,TGTGCCAGCAGCCCCTCGCTAGCGGGAGCCTACAATGAGCAGTTCTTC,CASSPSLAGAYNEQFF
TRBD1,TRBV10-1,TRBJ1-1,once,TGCGCCAGCAGTGTACGACAGGGGGACACTGAAGCTTTCTTT,CASSVRQGDTEAFF
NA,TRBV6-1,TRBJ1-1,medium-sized,TGTGCCAGCAGTGACCAGGGTAACACTGAAGCTTTCTTT,CASSDQGNTEAFF
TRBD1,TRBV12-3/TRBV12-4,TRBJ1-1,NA,TGTGCCAGCACCTTGGACAGGGTTACTGAAGCTTTCTTT,CASTLDRVTEAFF
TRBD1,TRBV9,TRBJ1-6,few,TGTGCCAGCAGCGCAACAGGGGACTCACCCCTCCACTTT,CASSATGDSPLHF
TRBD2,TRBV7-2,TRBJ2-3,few,TGTGCCAGCAGCTTAGAGCGGGGAGGCCCCTATACAGATACGCAGTATTTT,CASSLERGGPYTDTQYF
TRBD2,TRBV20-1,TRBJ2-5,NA,TGCAGTGCTAGAAGGGGAGGGCTAGCGGTCCAAGAGACCCAGTACTTC,CSARRGGLAVQETQYF
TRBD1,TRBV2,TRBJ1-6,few,TGTGCCAGCAGGTTTACAGGGGACAGCTCGGCCCTCCACTTT,CASRFTGDSSALHF